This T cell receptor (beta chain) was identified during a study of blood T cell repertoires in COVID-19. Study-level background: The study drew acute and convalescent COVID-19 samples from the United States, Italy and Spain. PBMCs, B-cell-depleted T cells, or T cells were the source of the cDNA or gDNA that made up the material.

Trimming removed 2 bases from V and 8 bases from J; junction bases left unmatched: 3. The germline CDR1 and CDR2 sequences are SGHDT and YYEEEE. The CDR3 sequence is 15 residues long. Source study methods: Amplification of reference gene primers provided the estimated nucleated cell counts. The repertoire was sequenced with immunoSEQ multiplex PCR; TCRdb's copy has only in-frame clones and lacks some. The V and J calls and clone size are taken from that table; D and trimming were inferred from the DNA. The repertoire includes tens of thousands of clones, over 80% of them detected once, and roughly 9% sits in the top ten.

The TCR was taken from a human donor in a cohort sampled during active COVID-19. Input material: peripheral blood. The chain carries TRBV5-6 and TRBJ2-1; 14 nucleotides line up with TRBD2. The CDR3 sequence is CASSFGTSGRDEQFF. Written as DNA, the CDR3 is TGTGCCAGCAGCTTCGGGACTAGCGGGAGAGATGAGCAGTTCTTC.